This T cell receptor beta chain was sequenced during a study of T cell responses to AZD1222 COVID-19 vaccine (dated by TCRdb to about 2021). In the study overall: TCR sequencing was performed for about 250 trial participants, of whom roughly 200 were given two doses of AZD1222 and 26 were given two doses of MenACWY control vaccine. Trial participants were enrolled by age into 18-55, 56-69 and 70-plus year subgroups, with roughly 160, 29 and 62 TCR-sequenced participants respectively. What the research found in general, with its limitations: Vaccine-associated CD4 TCRs spanned the whole spike protein, with dominant responses in regions 160-218 and 743-854. Conclusions about previously exposed vaccinees are limited, since just a handful of AZD1222 recipients were seropositive for SARS-CoV-2 at baseline. Reportedly, almost half of the unique spike-specific TCRs recognized epitopes lying outside the regions that are mutated in the B.1.351 and B.1.1.7 variants. No day 14 peak-response samples were available, so repertoires were characterized only after the peak T cell response. After two AZD1222 doses, spike-specific TCR breadth and depth were significantly higher than at day 0 and than in MenACWY recipients. In the small 56-69-year group, the increase in depth fell short of significance, most likely because of low power. Most participants were white British and females outnumbered males, and the authors suggested that clonal diversity may have been underestimated.

In light of the paper, this sample's time point label describes: about 28 days (+/-7) after the second vaccine dose. Because spike-specific TCR depth and breadth did not differ between the two schedules, AZD1222 recipients who got a second dose at roughly 4 weeks were pooled with those who got a second dose at roughly 12 weeks. The vaccinee samples were drawn from two UK trials, COV001 and COV002, one of which was a single-blind randomized controlled phase 2/3 trial testing AZD1222 (ChAdOx1 nCoV-19) in healthy adults. For TCRbeta chain sequencing, PBMC samples from trial participants were taken at day 0 and at day 28 after the second dose. CDR1 and CDR2, per the germline V gene, are KGHSH and LQKENI. Cut back by 0 bases and 0 bases, the V and J ends lie 15 bases apart. From cysteine to phenylalanine, the CDR3 is 18 amino acids long. Only CDR3 DNA remains: 54 bases, in frame from the first base. The CDR3 regions of human TCRbeta chains were subjected to immunosequencing. In the original analysis: TCRs in the repertoires were compared against a reference library of SARS-CoV-2-specific TCRs that had been generated with the MIRA antigen-specificity platform. Breadth meant the fraction of unique TCRs that were SARS-CoV-2-associated, whereas depth meant the fraction of total T cells that were SARS-CoV-2-associated. Using the MIRA data, each spike-specific TCR was assigned both to the spike region to which the TCR was reactive and to a CD4 or CD8 class. Log10-transformed breadth and depth values were compared by one-way ANOVA with Sidak's multiple comparisons tests. The source is immuneACCESS, and TCRdb retained only in-frame sequences with V and J called. Part of the clones is not carried over; for the studies checked, unresolved V genes explain less than half of this, and the remainder is unexplained. The V and J calls and clone size come from that table; D and trimming were worked out from the DNA. This sample lists 65,000 to 90,000 clones; nearly 90% were detected once. The ten largest clones add up to 1.3% of the sample.

As to this clone: Which antigen it targets is not known. No base quality information exists; no much larger clone differs at one position.

Recombination joined TRBV18 with TRBJ1-3; the D segment could be TRBD1, given 6 matching bases. The sample was peripheral blood, taken 28 days after the second AZD1222 dose. The clonotype comes from an adult who received the AZD1222 COVID-19 vaccine. Here the CDR3 is given as CASSPPGASRGSGNTIYF. At the DNA level, the sequence is TGTGCCAGCTCACCACCGGGGGCGAGTAGGGGCTCTGGAAACACCATATATTTT. The full variable domain, completed from the reference TRBV18 and TRBJ1-3 proteins outside the CDR3, reads NAGVMQNPRHLVRRRGQEARLRCSPMKGHSHVYWYRQLPEEGLKFMVYLQKENIIDESGMPKERFSAEFPKEGPSILRIQQVVRGDSAAYFCASSPPGASRGSGNTIYFGEGSWLTVV.